This is a list of T cell receptor beta chains from one sample in a study of OX40 agonist ivuxolimab in advanced cancers. Clones were read by immunoSEQ multiplex PCR, and TCRdb kept only the in-frame ones, dropping some. The repertoire holds under 90,000 clones, with roughly 88% as singletons. Sequenced material: CD4+ or CD8+ T cells sorted from blood, taken in a trial of the OX40 agonist ivuxolimab. These receptors were obtained from an adult with an advanced solid tumor such as melanoma, head and neck, liver or kidney cancer. Both conserved end residues are part of each CDR3. The D gene is left open where the match is weak. Part of the rows lack a size; the others show once, few, many or a class for expanded clones.

J gene	clone size	D gene	V gene	CDR3 protein	CDR3 DNA
TRBJ2-2	NA	TRBD1	TRBV25-1	CASSEPGQGAGELFF	TGTGCCAGCAGTGAGCCTGGACAGGGGGCCGGGGAGCTGTTTTTT
TRBJ2-5	NA	TRBD1	TRBV11-2	CASSPEGATGTQYF	TGTGCCAGCAGCCCAGAGGGGGCTACGGGGACCCAGTACTTC
TRBJ2-1	NA	NA	TRBV5-1	CASSLADYPGNEQFF	TGCGCCAGCAGCTTGGCTGACTACCCAGGGAATGAGCAGTTCTTC
TRBJ2-1	NA	NA	TRBV5-1	CASSFASSYYNEQFF	TGCGCCAGCTCCTTTGCGAGCAGTTACTACAATGAGCAGTTCTTC
TRBJ2-2	NA	NA	TRBV5-1	CASSLTGSGGELFF	TGCGCCAGCAGCTTGACAGGGAGCGGCGGGGAGCTGTTTTTT
TRBJ1-2	NA	NA	TRBV5-1	CASSLDSRIHGYTF	TGCGCCAGCAGCTTGGATTCGAGGATCCATGGCTACACCTTC
TRBJ2-7	NA	TRBD1	TRBV7-9	CASSLGQGFEEQYF	TGTGCCAGCAGCTTGGGACAGGGATTCGAAGAGCAGTACTTC
TRBJ2-6	NA	TRBD1	TRBV5-1	CASSRGQGSGANVLTF	TGCGCCAGCAGCCGGGGACAGGGTTCTGGGGCCAACGTCCTGACTTTC
TRBJ2-1	NA	TRBD2	TRBV4-1	CASSQVRTSGSGNEQFF	TGCGCCAGCAGCCAAGTGCGGACTAGCGGGAGTGGAAATGAGCAGTTCTTC
TRBJ2-7	few	TRBD2	TRBV28	CASSSGGYEQYF	TGTGCCAGCAGTAGCGGGGGATACGAGCAGTACTTC
TRBJ1-4	NA	TRBD1	TRBV2	CANRLSWDRGAYGEKLFF	TGTGCCAACAGGCTAAGCTGGGACAGGGGGGCATACGGGGAAAAACTGTTTTTT
TRBJ2-7	NA	NA	TRBV30	CAWSMTPTPSYEQYF	TGTGCCTGGAGTATGACTCCTACGCCCTCCTACGAGCAGTACTTC
TRBJ2-7	once	TRBD2	TRBV5-1	CASSLSSGDSYEQYF	TGCGCCAGCAGCCTCTCTAGCGGCGACTCCTACGAGCAGTACTTC
TRBJ1-5	NA	NA	TRBV28	CASSGTGGRRNQPQHF	TGTGCCAGCAGTGGAACAGGAGGAAGGCGCAATCAGCCCCAGCATTTT
TRBJ2-5	NA	TRBD1	TRBV7-3	CASSLSGGETQYF	TGTGCCAGCAGCTTGTCAGGGGGAGAGACCCAGTACTTC
TRBJ2-7	NA	NA	TRBV10-3	CAISELGGSYEQYF	TGTGCCATCAGTGAGTTGGGGGGATCCTACGAGCAGTACTTC
TRBJ1-2	NA	NA	TRBV7-8	CASSQGNAANYGYTF	TGTGCCAGCAGCCAGGGTAATGCAGCTAACTATGGCTACACCTTC
TRBJ1-1	NA	NA	TRBV5-1	CASSLEGRNTEAFF	TGCGCCAGCAGCTTGGAGGGGCGGAACACTGAAGCTTTCTTT
TRBJ1-1	NA	NA	TRBV5-1	CASSLGRTFVSTEAFF	TGCGCCAGCAGCTTGGGGAGGACGTTTGTATCCACTGAAGCTTTCTTT
TRBJ1-1	NA	TRBD1	TRBV5-1	CASRVEGQGAFF	TGCGCCAGCAGAGTGGAGGGACAGGGAGCTTTCTTT
TRBJ1-3	NA	NA	TRBV4-2	CASSQRADGGNTIYF	TGTGCCAGCAGCCAAAGGGCGGACGGCGGAAACACCATATATTTT
TRBJ2-7	NA	TRBD2	TRBV28	CASRSGGRYEQYF	TGTGCCAGCAGAAGCGGGGGCCGCTACGAGCAGTACTTC
TRBJ2-1	NA	NA	TRBV6-1	CASDGLDEQFF	TGTGCCAGCGATGGCCTGGATGAGCAGTTCTTC
TRBJ1-3	NA	NA	TRBV27	CASASGAGNTIYF	TGTGCCAGCGCGTCCGGGGCTGGAAACACCATATATTTT
TRBJ2-7	NA	NA	TRBV28	CASSPSVHEQYF	TGTGCCAGCAGTCCCTCAGTCCACGAGCAGTACTTC
TRBJ2-7	NA	NA	TRBV18	CASSPYRDNSYEQYF	TGTGCCAGCTCACCGTATAGGGACAACTCCTACGAGCAGTACTTC
TRBJ1-2	NA	NA	TRBV2	CASGSEANYGYTF	TGTGCCAGCGGGTCAGAGGCTAACTATGGCTACACCTTC